This TCR beta chain was recovered during a study of T cells after yellow fever vaccination. Study-level results: Researchers report a weaker secondary response that nonetheless peaked faster, day 5 versus 15. Shared CD4/CD8 clonotypes were a small share, likely from convergent recombination. Reappearance after the booster was seen for most primary-vaccination clones, at 96% CD4 and 75% to 90% CD8.

5'RACE template switching added a universal primer site and UMIs to TCR cDNA. A single record per CDR3 protein comes from TCRdb applying MiXCR to the 5' RACE reads. The sample has some 350,000 distinct CDR3 sequences, under 5% seen once. The table lists this clonotype with many counts. Antigen unknown. The sample in question was PBMCs, obtained 5 days after the yellow fever booster vaccination. The TCR was taken from a man aged 18 to 30 who received the YFV17D yellow fever vaccine.

As DNA, the CDR3 is TGTGCCAGCACTTCACAGGACTACGAGCAGTACGTC. This codes for CASTSQDYEQYV. V gene TRBV7-8 combines with J gene TRBJ2-7; TRBD1 might be the D (5 bases). This CDR3 is built from 12 residues. From germline, CDR1 is SGHVS and CDR2 FQNEAQ. Trimming removed 7 bases at V and 3 bases at J, with 10 bases between.